This T cell receptor beta chain was recovered during a study of blood T cell repertoires in COVID-19. Profiled with immunoSEQ multiplex PCR; TCRdb holds only in-frame clones, not every one. Of about 240,000 clones in the sample, 80% to 85% were seen once. Germline CDR1 and CDR2: SQVTM and ANQGSEA. Germline trimming cut 6 bases from V and 2 bases from J; bases unmatched to any gene: 4. The CDR3 length is 13 residues. The TCR originated in a woman between 18 and 30 years old with acute or convalescent COVID-19. V is TRBV29-1 and J is TRBJ1-2; 9 bases line up with TRBD1. Sequenced: peripheral blood. CDR3 sequence (DNA): TGCAGCGTGTTACAGGGGGCAAACTATGGCTACACCTTC. Its translation is CSVLQGANYGYTF.